The subject of this entry is one TCR beta chain. What it recognizes is unknown. The data are from a study of T cells in Graves' hyperthyroidism and ophthalmopathy. Findings and caveats of the study: In validation, the model predicted ophthalmopathy. These predictions came a median roughly six months before onset. Most thyroid clonotypes expanded above 0.001 appeared in blood too. By a 13 V-J model, ophthalmopathy was set apart from stable hyperthyroidism.

RNA transcripts yielded amplified TCR beta CDR3 regions. HTBI primers were the set used in a first-round RT-PCR of the TCR CDR3. TCRdb re-called the multiplex PCR reads through MiXCR, storing one row per CDR3 protein. The sample comprises 300,000 to 450,000 distinct CDR3 sequences, roughly 25% of which are singletons, and less than 85% rests with the top ten. V dropped 5 bases and J dropped 4; count of bases not matched to a gene: 13. Germline assignment: CDR1 MNHNS and CDR2 SASEGT. The CDR3 is 17 residues long. This chain uses TRBV6-1 with TRBJ2-3, with TRBD2 matching 9 bases. Sample: blood. The receptor was derived from a man aged 45 to 65 with Graves' hyperthyroidism. The chain's CDR3 is CASSTQRLAGRSDTQYF. The CDR3 DNA is TGTGCCAGCAGTACCCAAAGGCTAGCGGGAAGGTCAGATACGCAGTATTTT.